The 21 T cell receptor beta chains listed next were all sequenced from one sample in a study of PD-1 blockade in classical Hodgkin lymphoma. Patients all relapsed after autologous stem cell transplantation, and there was variation in brentuximab vedotin exposure. Libraries were prepared by immunoSEQ multiplex PCR; TCRdb keeps only in-frame clonotypes and omits some of them. The sample holds some 25,000 clones, 67% seen once. Here the sequenced sample was peripheral blood mononuclear cells (PBMCs), taken before the second cycle of nivolumab. The receptors originated from a human donor with classical Hodgkin lymphoma.

This chain links TRBV28 with TRBJ2-2; D remains ambiguous. Germline-derived CDR1 and CDR2 are MDHEN and SYDVKM. V dropped 8 bases and J dropped 4 bases, with 5 bases sitting between them. The CDR3 contains 11 residues. In DNA form, the CDR3 reads TGTGCCAGCCTTTCCACCGGGGAGCTGTTTTTT. Amino acids: CASLSTGELFF.

This sequence joins TRBV9 and TRBJ2-2; a weak D match, TRBD1 (6 bases). Looked up from germline, CDR1 is SGDLS and CDR2 is YYNGEE. The CDR3 loop spans 16 amino acids. V lost 4 bases and J 0 bases, leaving 13 bases between the germline ends. The CDR3 spells CASSPRTVTNTGELFF. For the CDR3, the DNA is TGTGCCAGCAGCCCCCGGACAGTAACGAACACCGGGGAGCTGTTTTTT.

The chain links TRBV7-2 to TRBJ2-7, with D perhaps matching TRBD2 (5 bases). Germline V gene sequence: CDR1 SGHTA, CDR2 FQGNSA. The CDR3 is 13 amino acids. The V gene lost 5 bases and the J gene lost 0 bases, with 8 bases spanning the gap. CDR3 region: CASSRTVSYEQYF. The CDR3 nucleotides are TGTGCCAGCAGCCGGACTGTCTCCTACGAGCAGTACTTC.

The chain combines TRBV5-1 with TRBJ1-2; D is perhaps TRBD1 (6 bases). The ends were cut back, 4 bases at V and 0 bases at J, with 19 bases in the middle. This CDR3 region has 17 residues. Germline values: CDR1 SGHRS, CDR2 YFSETQ. The CDR3 reads CASSPRVDRPSNYGYTF. CDR3 DNA: TGCGCCAGCAGCCCAAGGGTAGACAGGCCCTCTAACTATGGCTACACCTTC.

The chain carries TRBV19 and TRBJ1-1; D perhaps matches TRBD1 (6 bases). The V gene's germline CDR1 is LNHDA and CDR2 SQIVND (reference sequence). CDR3 size: 13 residues. The V and J ends lost 9 bases and 2 bases respectively, with 13 bases between them. The CDR3 is CASQGGYNTEAFF. The CDR3, as DNA: TGTGCCAGCCAAGGGGGGTACAACACTGAAGCTTTCTTT.

This clone has more than one count but fewer than ten. The rearrangement links TRBV11-2 to TRBJ2-5, with D perhaps matching TRBD1 or TRBD2 (5 bases each). Trimming cost V 5 bases and J 7 bases, with 20 bases left between them. Germline V gives CDR1 SGHAT, CDR2 FQNNGV. The CDR3 covers 15 residues. The CDR3 DNA sequence: TGTGCCAGCAGCCCCTACTCGGGGCCGCAGGTGACCCAGTACTTC. It is translated as CASSPYSGPQVTQYF.

The rearrangement links TRBV5-1 to TRBJ2-3, with 9 positions matching TRBD2. V lost 4 bases and J lost 2; bases outside the gene matches: 5. The CDR3 is 15 amino acids. The germline CDR1 and CDR2 sequences are SGHRS and YFSETQ. The CDR3 region is CASSMSSGATDTQYF. The CDR3, as DNA: TGCGCCAGCAGCATGTCTAGCGGGGCCACAGATACGCAGTATTTT.

The J gene is TRBJ2-7, the V gene TRBV5-1; 11 bases line up with TRBD1. CDR1 and CDR2 from the germline V gene are SGHRS and YFSETQ. Unmatched junction bases numbered 5, after V lost 0 bases and J lost 3 bases. The CDR3 length is 16 residues. The CDR3 spells CASSLDAGTGGYEQYF. The DNA for the CDR3 is TGCGCCAGCAGCTTGGACGCCGGGACAGGGGGCTACGAGCAGTACTTC.

V and J are TRBV19 and TRBJ1-2; possible D gene TRBD1, 6 bases. Germline CDR1 LNHDA, CDR2 SQIVND (reference sequence). V was pared by 7 bases and J by 4 bases, with 16 bases between. This CDR3 region has 14 residues. Here the CDR3 reads CASKNRGRGYGYTF. Here the CDR3 DNA reads TGTGCCAGTAAGAATAGGGGCAGGGGCTATGGCTACACCTTC.

A few counts support this clone. The chain joins TRBV25-1 to TRBJ2-4, with 10 bases aligning to TRBD1. This CDR3 region has 14 residues. Germline V gene lookup returns CDR1 MGHDK and CDR2 SYGVNS. Trimming at V came to 3 bases and at J to 7 bases, leaving 3 bases not matched to a gene. The CDR3: CASSETGGWNIQYF. CDR3 DNA sequence: TGTGCCAGCAGTGAGACAGGGGGCTGGAACATTCAGTACTTC.

The CDR3 loop reads CASIPRQGRNEQFF. DNA of the CDR3: TGTGCCAGTATTCCAAGACAGGGGAGGAATGAGCAGTTCTTC. The rearrangement joins TRBV19 to TRBJ2-1, with 8 bases that match TRBD1. J gave up 7 bases and V 7 bases, and 9 bases lay outside the gene matches. The length of the CDR3 is 14 residues. Germline V lookup: CDR1 LNHDA, CDR2 SQIVND (reference sequence).

This rearrangement joins TRBV7-7 to TRBJ2-5, with 15 bases lining up with TRBD2. Per the germline V gene, CDR1 is SSHAT and CDR2 is FNYEAQ (reference sequence). V dropped 5 bases and J dropped 5; count of bases not matched to a gene: 6. This CDR3 has 16 residues. CDR3 protein: CASSPGTSGRWETQYF. In DNA form, the CDR3 reads TGTGCCAGCAGCCCTGGGACTAGCGGGAGGTGGGAGACCCAGTACTTC.

This clone is medium-sized (0.01 to 0.1%). V is TRBV5-1 and J is TRBJ1-2; D unclear. In germline, CDR1 is SGHRS, CDR2 YFSETQ. The CDR3 has 14 amino acids. Trimming cost V 3 bases and J 7 bases, with 16 bases left between them. The CDR3 DNA reads TGCGCCAGCAGCTCTCACGTGGGAGTGGCTGGCTACACCTTC. It translates to CASSSHVGVAGYTF.

J is TRBJ2-1 and V is TRBV11-3; D gene ambiguous. The CDR3 totals 13 residues. CDR1 is SGHNT, CDR2 YENEEA, per germline. V was pared by 2 bases and J by 3 bases, with 5 bases between. CDR3 sequence: CASSLSSYNEQFF. As DNA, the CDR3 is TGTGCCAGCAGCTTAAGTAGCTACAATGAGCAGTTCTTC. Looking up the rest from reference TRBV11-3 and TRBJ2-1 gives the full variable domain: EAGVVQSPRYKIIEKKQPVAFWCNPISGHNTLYWYLQNLGQGPELLIRYENEEAVDDSQLPKDRFSAERLKGVDSTLKIQPAELGDSAVYLCASSLSSYNEQFFGPGTRLTVL.

This chain joins TRBV28 and TRBJ2-3, with a tentative D call TRBD2 (6 bases). The V and J ends lost 3 bases and 0 bases respectively, with 16 bases between them. Germline lookup yields CDR1 MDHEN and CDR2 SYDVKM. The CDR3 spans 17 residues. This CDR3 reads CASSFQGAGTSTDTQYF. The DNA of the CDR3 is TGTGCCAGCAGTTTTCAGGGTGCGGGGACTAGCACAGATACGCAGTATTTT.

J is TRBJ2-3 and V is TRBV25-1; possible D gene TRBD2, 5 bases. The CDR3 length is 15 residues. The germline V gene encodes CDR1 MGHDK and CDR2 SYGVNS. V lost 1 base and J lost 2, with 10 bases in between. The CDR3 DNA is TGTGCCAGCAGTGAATCGGGCGGGCTCACAGATACGCAGTATTTT. Translated, it gives CASSESGGLTDTQYF.

This chain joins TRBV7-2 and TRBJ1-5; no reliable D call. The CDR3 spans 13 residues. Germline V CDR1 and CDR2: SGHTA, FQGNSA. The V gene lost 2 bases and the J gene lost 9 bases, with 11 bases spanning the gap. CDR3: CASSLILGGPQHF. CDR3 sequence (DNA): TGTGCCAGCAGCTTAATTCTGGGAGGGCCCCAGCATTTT.

The chain is built from TRBV7-9 and TRBJ1-6, with D possibly being TRBD1 (5 bases). From germline, CDR1 is SEHNR and CDR2 FQNEAQ (reference sequence). The CDR3 consists of 14 residues. V shed 2 bases and J shed 5 bases, with 7 bases lying between them. CDR3 loop: CASSLSGDNSPLHF. The CDR3 nucleotides are TGTGCCAGCAGCTTATCGGGGGATAATTCACCCCTCCACTTT.

The V call is TRBV6-5, the J call TRBJ2-1; D is undetermined. The CDR3 loop spans 13 amino acids. V gave up 6 bases and J gave up 4 bases, with 10 bases separating them. CDR1 is MNHEY, CDR2 SVGAGI, per germline. CDR3 residues: CASRPTRYNEQFF. The CDR3 DNA sequence: TGTGCCAGCAGACCGACTCGATACAATGAGCAGTTCTTC.

The chain carries TRBV6-1 and TRBJ1-2; D uncertain. CDR3 size: 13 residues. Germline CDR1 reads MNHNS; CDR2 reads SASEGT. Deletions cut 6 bases from V and 8 bases from J, with 16 bases between. The CDR3, as DNA: TGTGCCAGCAGGGCAGCGGTTACTGGGGGCTACACCTTC. Translating gives CASRAAVTGGYTF.

This chain links TRBV5-4 with TRBJ1-4, with 8 positions matching TRBD1. This CDR3 is 15 amino acids long. J lost 4 bases, V lost 10 bases, and 12 bases had no gene match. From germline, CDR1 is SGHNT and CDR2 YYREEE (reference sequence). The CDR3 DNA sequence: TGTGCCGGATCATCAGGGGGCGGCCTTAATGAAAAACTGTTTTTT. This sequence encodes CAGSSGGGLNEKLFF. Drawing the rest from reference TRBV5-4 and TRBJ1-4, the complete variable domain is ETGVTQSPTHLIKTRGQQVTLRCSSQSGHNTVSWYQQALGQGPQFIFQYYREEENGRGNFPPRFSGLQFPNYSSELNVNALELDDSALYLCAGSSGGGLNEKLFFGSGTQLSVL.